These 27 T cell receptor beta chains originate from one sample sequenced in a study of T-cell reconstitution after alpha-beta-depleted transplantation in children. Study-wide results and limits: It was newly produced T cells that mostly accounted for T-cell counts and diversity one year after transplant.

These receptors lack a known antigen. TCRbeta library preparation incorporated unique molecular identifiers. TCRdb redid the calling of the PCR reads with MiXCR, one entry per CDR3 protein. The sample carries some 300,000 distinct CDR3 sequences, roughly 7.8% recorded once. The sequencing used peripheral blood, collected 360 days after TCRalphabeta/CD19-depleted stem cell transplant. Source of these receptors: a female patient aged 2-9 years who had a stem cell transplant for Fanconi anemia, so the T cells may come from the graft donor.

This chain connects TRBV7-6 to TRBJ2-3, with TRBD2 matching 7 bases. V lost 5 bases to trimming and J lost 6 bases; unmatched junction nucleotides: 2. CDR1 SGHVS and CDR2 FNYEAQ come from the germline V gene. The length of the CDR3 is 12 residues. The DNA of the CDR3 is TGTGCCAGCAGCAGCGGGGAGGATACGCAGTATTTT. Encoded protein: CASSSGEDTQYF.

Ten or more counts support this clonotype. One end of the junction fails to match germline, which may point to a read error. CDR3 loop: CASSKASGQGTDTQYF. The CDR3 DNA reads as TGTGCCAGCAGTAAAGCCAGCGGCCAGGGGACAGATACGCAGTATTTT. V and J are TRBV2 and TRBJ2-3; D is possibly TRBD1 (6 bases). The CDR3 is 16 amino acids. In germline, CDR1 is SNHLY, CDR2 FYNNEI.

This clonotype has a handful of counts. The chain is built from TRBV2 and TRBJ1-2; weak D call: TRBD1 (6 bases). The length of the CDR3 is 14 residues. V was trimmed by 3 bases and J by 4 bases, leaving 12 bases between them. CDR1 SNHLY and CDR2 FYNNEI come from the germline V gene. The CDR3 reads CASSDMGAGYGYTF. CDR3 DNA: TGTGCCAGCAGTGATATGGGGGCGGGCTATGGCTACACCTTC.

The chain carries TRBV28 and TRBJ1-2; D is undetermined. Trimming took off 6 bases at V and 8 bases at J, with 16 bases between the two ends. Germline V lookup: CDR1 MDHEN, CDR2 SYDVKM. This CDR3 has 13 amino acids. The CDR3 DNA follows: TGTGCCAGCAGCCCGAACCCCTTCTGGGGCTACACCTTC. Amino acids: CASSPNPFWGYTF.

There are many counts of this clonotype. The V and J genes are TRBV6-1 and TRBJ2-7; D remains ambiguous. The CDR3 is 11 amino acids. V lost 6 bases and J lost 9, with 12 bases in between. Germline V gene data show CDR1 as MNHNS and CDR2 as SASEGT. CDR3 in DNA: TGTGCCAGCAGCCCTCTGAAGGGGCAGTACTTC. Its protein is CASSPLKGQYF.

There are many counts of this clonotype. The chain uses TRBV4-3 and TRBJ1-5, with 9 bases identical to TRBD1. The ends lost 4 bases at V and 7 bases at J; junction bases unmatched: 5. The CDR3 contains 14 residues. Germline V lookup: CDR1 LGHNA, CDR2 YSLEER. CDR3 sequence reads: CASSRDRDQQPQHF. The CDR3 DNA sequence: TGCGCCAGCAGCCGGGACAGGGATCAACAGCCCCAGCATTTT.

This clonotype was counted ten times or more. The chain joins TRBV15 to TRBJ1-3; TRBD1 agrees at 8 bases. Trimming took 3 bases from V and 2 from J; bases not matched to a gene: 6. CDR3 length: 16 amino acids. Germline CDR1 LNHNV, CDR2 YYDKDF (reference sequence). The CDR3, as DNA: TGTGCCACCAGCAGGGACAGGGACTATACTGGAAACACCATATATTTT. It specifies CATSRDRDYTGNTIYF.

This clonotype was observed many times. The rearrangement uses TRBV29-1 and TRBJ2-7; 11 bases are shared with TRBD1. CDR3 length: 14 amino acids. With 6 bases clipped from V and 3 bases from J, the junction kept 7 bases outside the gene matches. From germline, CDR1 is SQVTM and CDR2 ANQGSEA. CDR3 nucleotide sequence: TGCAGCGTAGATTCCGGGACAGGGGGCTACGAGCAGTACTTC. It translates to CSVDSGTGGYEQYF.

Worth noting for this clonotype: Compared with germline, one end of the junction differs, possibly owing to a read error. The chain combines TRBV20-1 with TRBJ2-1, with 9 bases aligning to TRBD2. The CDR3 length is 16 residues. Germline assignment: CDR1 DFQATT and CDR2 SNEGSKA (reference sequence). CDR3 region: CCARILLAGAYNEQFF. As DNA, the CDR3 is TGCTGTGCTAGGATACTTTTAGCGGGAGCCTACAATGAGCAGTTCTTC.

V is TRBV19 and J is TRBJ1-2; D is uncertain. With 3 bases removed from V and 13 bases from J, the gap between germline ends came to 15 bases. There are 12 residues in the CDR3. Per the germline V gene, CDR1 is LNHDA and CDR2 is SQIVND (reference sequence). CDR3 residues: CASSMLGRRGTF. In DNA form, the CDR3 reads TGTGCCAGTAGTATGTTGGGTCGGCGCGGCACCTTC.

This clonotype was counted a few times. The CDR3 reads CASSNRLGGGGEQFF. In nucleotides, the CDR3 is TGTGCCAGCAGTAACCGACTGGGCGGGGGTGGGGAGCAGTTCTTC. The chain employs TRBV6-5 and TRBJ2-1; the match to TRBD2 covers 7 bases. Germline V CDR1 and CDR2: MNHEY, SVGAGI. V dropped 5 bases and J dropped 10; count of bases not matched to a gene: 14. The CDR3 is made up of 15 amino acids.

The chain combines TRBV30 with TRBJ2-7, with D perhaps matching TRBD2 (5 bases). V gave up 8 bases and J gave up 6 bases, with 20 bases separating them. Germline loops: CDR1 GTSNPN, CDR2 SVGIG (reference sequence). The CDR3 extends over 13 amino acids. The DNA of the CDR3 is TGTGCCAGCGGCCCGGGGAATACCTGCGAGCAGTACTTC. It encodes CASGPGNTCEQYF.

This clonotype was observed a few times. This chain connects TRBV7-2 to TRBJ2-1; TRBD2 is a possible D gene (6 bases). V was pared by 5 bases and J by 2 bases, with 16 bases between. Germline V gene sequence: CDR1 SGHTA, CDR2 FQGNSA. This CDR3 has 16 residues. In nucleotides, the CDR3 is TGTGCCAGCAGCCTAGAAGGGCTAGCGACCTACAATGAGCAGTTCTTC. This encodes CASSLEGLATYNEQFF. Complete variable domain (other parts from reference TRBV7-2 and TRBJ2-1): GAGVSQSPSNKVTEKGKDVELRCDPISGHTALYWYRQSLGQGLEFLIYFQGNSAPDKSGLPSDRFSAERTGGSVSTLTIQRTQQEDSAVYLCASSLEGLATYNEQFFGPGTRLTVL.

In its sample, this clonotype was seen many times. The V and J genes are TRBV12-3 or TRBV12-4 and TRBJ2-5; D assignment may be TRBD1 or TRBD2 (6 bases each). The ends were cut back, 1 base at V and 0 bases at J, with 12 bases in the middle. This CDR3 has 16 residues. The CDR3 sequence: CASSLGGAKYQETQYF. CDR3 bases: TGTGCCAGCAGTTTAGGGGGGGCGAAGTACCAAGAGACCCAGTACTTC.

This clonotype was detected ten times or more. A junction end diverges from the germline sequence, so it may reflect a read error. This chain joins TRBV12-3 or TRBV12-4 and TRBJ2-3; 10 nucleotides align to TRBD2. The CDR3 consists of 15 residues. DNA for the CDR3: TGTGCCAGCAGTGTAGCGGGGGGTAGCACAGATACGCAGTATTTT. It is translated as CASSVAGGSTDTQYF.

This clonotype was seen many times. The V and J genes are TRBV6-2 or TRBV6-3 and TRBJ2-1; a possible D gene is TRBD2 (6 bases). Germline V CDR1 and CDR2: MNHEY, SVGEGT. This CDR3 has 15 residues. Trimming took off 1 base at V and 1 base at J, with 8 bases between the two ends. The chain's CDR3 is CASSYWGRSYNEQFF. CDR3 DNA: TGTGCCAGCAGTTACTGGGGGAGGTCCTACAATGAGCAGTTCTTC.

This clonotype has at least ten counts. This chain uses TRBV7-9 with TRBJ1-5; D is unresolved. The V end lost 0 bases, the J end lost 4 bases, and 7 bases lay between the germline ends. This CDR3 comprises 14 residues. CDR1 SEHNR and CDR2 FQNEAQ come from the germline V gene (reference sequence). The CDR3 bases are TGTGCCAGCAGCTTAGCGATAGCGAATCAGCCCCAGCATTTT. Translation: CASSLAIANQPQHF.

This clonotype appeared many times. The chain is built from TRBV5-1 and TRBJ2-5, with a weak D call TRBD2 (6 bases). This CDR3 has 15 residues. CDR1 is SGHRS and CDR2 is YFSETQ in the germline V gene. V was cut by 1 base and J by 2 bases, with 12 bases left in between. The CDR3 spells CASSLFSAGQETQYF. In DNA form, the CDR3 reads TGCGCCAGCAGCTTGTTTTCCGCGGGGCAAGAGACCCAGTACTTC. Combining the CDR3 with reference TRBV5-1 and TRBJ2-5 gives the whole variable domain KAGVTQTPRYLIKTRGQQVTLSCSPISGHRSVSWYQQTPGQGLQFLFEYFSETQRNKGNFPGRFSGRQFSNSRSEMNVSTLELGDSALYLCASSLFSAGQETQYFGPGTRLLVL.

This chain uses TRBV29-1 with TRBJ1-1, with D possibly matching TRBD1 (5 bases). The V gene lost 4 bases and the J gene lost 0 bases, with 9 bases spanning the gap. Germline loops: CDR1 SQVTM, CDR2 ANQGSEA. The CDR3 spans 13 residues. CDR3 nucleotide sequence: TGCAGCGTTGCGGGGGTTTTGAACACTGAAGCTTTCTTT. Its protein product is CSVAGVLNTEAFF.

This clonotype has just a few counts. V and J are TRBV20-1 and TRBJ1-5; D is possibly TRBD1 (5 bases). CDR3 length: 16 residues. Between the trimmed V and J ends, which lost 3 bases and 2 bases, there was a span of 17 bases. Germline V gene lookup returns CDR1 DFQATT and CDR2 SNEGSKA (reference sequence). CDR3 sequence: CSARRIGGSGNQPQHF. The CDR3 nucleotides read TGCAGTGCTAGGAGGATCGGGGGTAGCGGCAATCAGCCCCAGCATTTT.

This clonotype was counted only a few times. This rearrangement joins TRBV27 to TRBJ2-1, with D perhaps matching TRBD2 (5 bases). The germline V and J ends were trimmed by 6 bases and 8 bases, with 14 bases remaining between them. CDR1 is MNHEY and CDR2 is SMNVEV in the germline V gene (reference sequence). The CDR3 consists of 13 residues. The CDR3 spells CASRVSSRDEQFF. The CDR3 nucleotides read TGTGCCAGCAGGGTTTCTAGCCGCGATGAGCAGTTCTTC.

The table lists this clonotype with many counts. The rearrangement joins TRBV5-1 to TRBJ2-5, with 9 positions matching TRBD2. V lost 0 bases and J lost 5; bases outside the gene matches: 2. The CDR3 runs 14 residues. The V gene's germline CDR1 is SGHRS and CDR2 YFSETQ. CDR3 sequence: CASSLVAGAETQYF. The CDR3 DNA follows: TGCGCCAGCAGCTTGGTAGCGGGGGCGGAGACCCAGTACTTC. Drawing the rest from reference TRBV5-1 and TRBJ2-5, the complete variable domain is KAGVTQTPRYLIKTRGQQVTLSCSPISGHRSVSWYQQTPGQGLQFLFEYFSETQRNKGNFPGRFSGRQFSNSRSEMNVSTLELGDSALYLCASSLVAGAETQYFGPGTRLLVL.

In this sample, this clonotype turned up a few times. This sequence joins TRBV20-1 and TRBJ1-1; 7 bases fit TRBD1. CDR3 length equals 12 residues. The germline V gene encodes CDR1 DFQATT and CDR2 SNEGSKA (reference sequence). Trimming at V came to 6 bases and at J to 7 bases, leaving 8 bases not matched to a gene. For the CDR3, the DNA is TGCAGTGCAGGGGAGGGGGCGATTGAAGCTTTCTTT. Amino acids: CSAGEGAIEAFF.

Notes on this clonotype: One base away lies a much larger clone, so this may be a sequencing read error. The CDR3 reads CACSLGDIRRPQHF. CDR3 nucleotides: TGTGCCTGCAGTTTAGGAGACATCAGACGGCCCCAGCATTTT. V usage is TRBV3-1 and J usage is TRBJ1-5; D is unresolved. CDR3 length equals 14 residues. Germline CDR1 LGHDT, CDR2 YNNKEL (reference sequence).

This clonotype was observed many times. The chain has TRBV21-1 and TRBJ1-2; the table's D call of TRBD1 was not tested on the DNA. TRBV21-1 represents a pseudogene. The length of the CDR3 is 12 residues. CDR3 loop: CASRGVCYGYTF. CDR3 DNA: TGTGCCAGCAGAGGGGTTTGCTATGGCTACACCTTC.

This clonotype was seen many times. This chain connects TRBV25-1 to TRBJ2-1; D call uncertain. Germline V gives CDR1 MGHDK, CDR2 SYGVNS. The CDR3 covers 11 residues. Trimming took off 1 base at V and 6 bases at J, with 1 base between the two ends. The CDR3 sequence: CASSESNEQFF. The CDR3 region has the DNA TGTGCCAGCAGTGAATCCAATGAGCAGTTCTTC.

This clonotype was seen a handful of times. V usage is TRBV5-6 and J usage is TRBJ1-5; D unresolved. V was cut by 0 bases and J by 5 bases, with 9 bases left in between. The CDR3 consists of 14 residues. Germline V gene sequence: CDR1 SGHDT, CDR2 YYEEEE. In DNA, the CDR3 is TGTGCCAGCAGCTTGGGGGGATCTTATCAGCCCCAGCATTTT. The encoded protein is CASSLGGSYQPQHF.